The 5 T cell receptor beta chains below were found in one sample sequenced in a study of CXCR3-negative and CXCR3-positive naive CD8 T cells. No antigens are known for them. Study-wide findings and caveats: Naive CXCR3-positive cells had TRB CDR3s more hydrophobic than those of CXCR3-negative naive cells.

UMI labels and 5' RACE were used to prepare the TRB cDNA libraries. Reprocessing the 5' RACE reads, TCRdb reports a single entry for every CDR3 protein and omits DNA. This sample's clone table lists 60,000 to 70,000 distinct CDR3 sequences. Sequencing was done on a sample of naive CXCR3+ CD8+ T cells from blood. Subset indicated: CD45RO-CCR7+CD27+CD95- naive CD8+ T cells expressing CXCR3 (TNR3+). These receptors were obtained from a human donor in good health. Some clones in this sample may be carry-over from other donors' samples.

The gene calls are TRBV7-8 and TRBJ2-6; TCRdb designates TRBD1, a call that cannot be tested without DNA. Germline assignment: CDR1 SGHVS and CDR2 FQNEAQ. The CDR3 runs 17 residues. The CDR3 loop reads CASLEYWGASGANVLTF.

The V call is TRBV15, the J call TRBJ2-1. CDR3 length equals 13 residues. CDR1 and CDR2 (germline): LNHNV, YYDKDF (reference sequence). The CDR3 loop is CATSRNSYNEQFF.

The rearrangement joins TRBV4-3 to TRBJ2-7; as DNA is missing, the TRBD1 call by TCRdb cannot be tested. The germline gives CDR1 LGHNA, CDR2 YSLEER. The CDR3 contains 14 residues. The CDR3 sequence: CASSPNRVGYEQYF.

J is TRBJ2-3 and V is TRBV11-1; the TRBD2 assignment by TCRdb is unverifiable without DNA. This CDR3 spans 13 amino acids. CDR1 is SGHAT, CDR2 FQDESV, per germline (reference sequence). The CDR3 sequence: CASRSISPDTQYF. Full variable domain (outside the CDR3, taken from reference TRBV11-1 and TRBJ2-3): EAEVAQSPRYKITEKSQAVAFWCDPISGHATLYWYRQILGQGPELLVQFQDESVVDDSQLPKDRFSAERLKGVDSTLKIQPAELGDSAMYLCASRSISPDTQYFGPGTRLTVL.

The chain couples TRBV7-6 to TRBJ2-7. Germline CDR1 is SGHVS and CDR2 is FNYEAQ. The CDR3 extends over 13 amino acids. The CDR3 sequence is CASSLMATDEQYF. Combining the CDR3 with reference TRBV7-6 and TRBJ2-7 gives the whole variable domain GAGVSQSPRYKVTKRGQDVALRCDPISGHVSLYWYRQALGQGPEFLTYFNYEAQQDKSGLPNDRFSAERPEGSISTLTIQRTEQRDSAMYRCASSLMATDEQYFGPGTRLTVT.